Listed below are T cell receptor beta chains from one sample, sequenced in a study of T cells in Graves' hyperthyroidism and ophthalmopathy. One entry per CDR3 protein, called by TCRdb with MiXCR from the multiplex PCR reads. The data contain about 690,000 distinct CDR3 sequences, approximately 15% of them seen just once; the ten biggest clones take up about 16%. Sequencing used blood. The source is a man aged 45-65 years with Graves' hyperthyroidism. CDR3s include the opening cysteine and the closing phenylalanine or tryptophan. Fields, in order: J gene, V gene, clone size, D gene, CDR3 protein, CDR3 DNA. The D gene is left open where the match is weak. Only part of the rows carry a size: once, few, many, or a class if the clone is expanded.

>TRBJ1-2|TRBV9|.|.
CASSVGVTRGYTF
TGTGCCAGCAGCGTAGGGGTAACTAGAGGCTACACCTTC
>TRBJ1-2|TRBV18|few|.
CASSPSGGGYGYTF
TGTGCCAGCTCCCCGAGCGGGGGCGGCTATGGCTACACCTTC
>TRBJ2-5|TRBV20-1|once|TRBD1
CSATTITGEETQYF
TGCAGTGCTACCACTATTACAGGGGAAGAGACCCAGTACTTC
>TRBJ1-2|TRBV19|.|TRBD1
CASSETGGRNSYGYTF
TGTGCCAGTAGTGAGACAGGGGGCCGTAATAGCTATGGCTACACCTTC
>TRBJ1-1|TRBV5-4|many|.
CASSLWGGDTEAFF
TGTGCCAGCAGCTTGTGGGGTGGCGACACTGAAGCTTTCTTT
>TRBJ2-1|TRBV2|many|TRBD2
CASSEELAGNNEQFF
TGTGCCAGCAGTGAAGAACTAGCGGGAAACAATGAGCAGTTCTTC
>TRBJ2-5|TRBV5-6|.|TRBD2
CASSLGTSGTELQETQYF
TGTGCCAGCAGCCTAGGGACTAGCGGGACTGAACTTCAAGAGACCCAGTACTTC
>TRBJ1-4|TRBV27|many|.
CASSPTTAYNEKLFF
TGTGCCAGCAGCCCAACGACAGCCTATAATGAAAAACTGTTTTTT
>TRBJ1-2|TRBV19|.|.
CASINLQFGYTF
TGTGCCAGTATTAACCTGCAGTTTGGCTACACCTTC
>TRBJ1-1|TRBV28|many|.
CASSLRDGELNTEAFF
TGTGCCAGCAGTTTGAGGGACGGCGAGCTGAACACTGAAGCTTTCTTT
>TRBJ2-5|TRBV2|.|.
CASKGNRETQYF
TGTGCCAGCAAGGGCAACAGAGAGACCCAGTACTTC
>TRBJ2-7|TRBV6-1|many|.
CASSEERRAPFEQYF
TGTGCCAGCAGTGAAGAGCGACGGGCCCCCTTCGAGCAGTACTTC
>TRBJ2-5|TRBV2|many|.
CASSEGGRETQYF
TGTGCCAGCAGTGAAGGGGGTAGAGAGACCCAGTACTTC
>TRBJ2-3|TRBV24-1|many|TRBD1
CATSAQGAGSADTQYF
TGTGCCACCAGTGCACAGGGGGCTGGATCGGCAGATACGCAGTATTTT
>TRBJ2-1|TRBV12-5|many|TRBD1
CASGLLSGGYNEQFF
TGTGCTAGTGGTTTGCTGTCAGGGGGTTACAATGAGCAGTTCTTC
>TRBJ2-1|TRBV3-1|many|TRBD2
CASSQGLAGGLNEQFF
TGTGCCAGCAGCCAAGGACTAGCGGGAGGGCTGAATGAGCAGTTCTTC
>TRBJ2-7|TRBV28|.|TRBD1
CASSPYRGRTYEQYF
TGTGCCAGCAGTCCATACAGGGGGAGGACCTACGAGCAGTACTTC
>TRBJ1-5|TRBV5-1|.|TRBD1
CASSLGTGNYNQPQRF
TGCGCCAGCAGCTTGGGGACAGGGAACTACAATCAGCCCCAGCGTTTT